Described below is a single T cell receptor (beta chain) sequence and its context. Its antigen is as yet unknown. The data stem from a study of graft-versus-host responses after intestinal transplantation. Across the whole study: In this cohort, recipients had multivisceral, liver-intestinal, or isolated intestinal transplants. Every transplant recipient was induced with anti-thymocyte globulin, then maintained on tacrolimus and steroids for approximately three years. Study-level results: Recipient marrow held GvH clones, some first seen in ileum or blood. Graft-donor T cell macrochimerism coincided with high graft-versus-host to host-versus-graft clonal ratios in allografts.

Generated by immunoSEQ multiplex PCR, the TCRdb table keeps only in-frame clones and is missing some. The sample has about 9,900 clones, around 94% seen once. The germline V gene has CDR1 MNHEY and CDR2 SVGAGI. This CDR3 has 11 residues. V was cut by 4 bases and J by 9 bases, with 7 bases left in between. Sample: PBMCs, taken 8 days after intestinal transplant. This chain connects TRBV6-5 to TRBJ1-3; D is unclear. The clonotype originates from a human patient who received an intestinal transplant, so some T cells may come from the graft donor. The CDR3 bases are TGTGCCAGCAGTTCCAGCACCACCATATATTTT. Protein sequence: CASSSSTTIYF.